The 30 T cell receptor beta chains reported below all come from one sample, sequenced in a study of blood T cells in healthy people across ages. The second PCR ran roughly 7 to 11 cycles with a sample-barcoded 5' primer and J-beta primers. TCRdb reprocessed the 5' RACE reads with MiXCR, giving one entry per CDR3 protein. This sample has roughly 1,300,000 distinct CDR3 sequences, with around 59% found just once. Sequences were obtained from blood. Source of these receptors: a man between 18 and 35 years old in good health.

This clonotype was counted between two and nine times. This CDR3 is CASSPVDRVGDTQYF. In nucleotides, the CDR3 is TGCGCCAGCAGCCCAGTCGACAGGGTTGGAGATACGCAGTATTTT. V gene TRBV5-1 combines with J gene TRBJ2-3; the match to TRBD1 covers 7 bases. The CDR3 extends over 15 amino acids. Germline V gene data show CDR1 as SGHRS and CDR2 as YFSETQ. Trimming took 4 bases from V and 5 from J; bases not matched to a gene: 10. The entire variable domain, with the rest obtained from reference TRBV5-1 and TRBJ2-3, is as follows: KAGVTQTPRYLIKTRGQQVTLSCSPISGHRSVSWYQQTPGQGLQFLFEYFSETQRNKGNFPGRFSGRQFSNSRSEMNVSTLELGDSALYLCASSPVDRVGDTQYFGPGTRLTVL.

CDR3 sequence: CASRHKTRGVETDTQYF. CDR3 sequence (DNA): TGTGCCAGCAGACATAAAACCAGGGGTGTCGAGACAGATACGCAGTATTTT. The gene calls are TRBV2 and TRBJ2-3; weak D call: TRBD1 (6 bases). The CDR3 runs to 17 residues. The ends were cut back, 6 bases at V and 3 bases at J, with 22 bases in the middle. Germline CDR1 is SNHLY and CDR2 is FYNNEI.

This clonotype was counted a few times. The chain uses TRBV27 and TRBJ2-3, with TRBD2 matching over 15 bases. The CDR3 is made up of 15 amino acids. The V and J ends lost 5 bases and 6 bases, in that order; junction bases with no gene match: 3. Germline assignment: CDR1 MNHEY and CDR2 SMNVEV (reference sequence). CDR3 DNA: TGTGCCAGCAGTCCAGGGACTAGCGGGAGGGATACGCAGTATTTT. Amino acids: CASSPGTSGRDTQYF.

The chain couples TRBV3-1 to TRBJ2-7, with 12 bases matching TRBD2. The DNA end is a closer match to TRBJ2-5, so the J assignment may be wrong. Germline lookup yields CDR1 LGHDT and CDR2 YNNKEL (reference sequence). This CDR3 comprises 15 residues. This chain's CDR3 is CASSPSGTSGETQYF. CDR3 coding DNA: TGTGCCAGCAGCCCATCAGGGACTAGCGGGGAGACCCAGTACTTC.

This sequence joins TRBV7-2 and TRBJ2-1; 10 nucleotides align to TRBD2. The DNA end favors TRBJ2-7, so the J call may be wrong. CDR1 and CDR2 (germline): SGHTA, FQGNSA. The CDR3 totals 16 residues. The CDR3 loop is CASSLKSGGAYNEQYF. CDR3 sequence (DNA): TGTGCCAGCAGCCTAAAAAGCGGGGGGGCCTACAATGAGCAGTACTTC.

The chain combines TRBV29-1 with TRBJ1-3; 9 bases line up with TRBD1. Trimming at V came to 3 bases and at J to 3 bases, leaving 6 bases not matched to a gene. This CDR3 has 15 residues. Per the germline V gene, CDR1 is SQVTM and CDR2 is ANQGSEA. The CDR3 region has the DNA TGCAGCGTTGAGTGGACAGGGGAGGGTGGAAACACCATATATTTT. This sequence encodes CSVEWTGEGGNTIYF.

V gene TRBV6-5 combines with J gene TRBJ1-2; 8 nucleotides agree with TRBD1. The CDR3 is 13 amino acids. The J segment lost 2 bases and the V segment lost 7 bases, leaving 3 bases of the junction unmatched. Germline values: CDR1 MNHEY, CDR2 SVGAGI. The CDR3 DNA reads TGTGCCAGCACCCGACAGGGGAACTATGGCTACACCTTC. This sequence encodes CASTRQGNYGYTF.

This clonotype was recorded once. V and J are TRBV7-6 and TRBJ2-6; D unclear. The germline gives CDR1 SGHVS, CDR2 FNYEAQ. This CDR3 has 16 residues. The germline V and J ends were trimmed by 1 base and 0 bases, with 7 bases remaining between them. CDR3 loop: CASSLEVLSGANVLTF. The CDR3 nucleotides read TGTGCCAGCAGCTTAGAGGTCCTCTCTGGGGCCAACGTCCTGACTTTC.

This clonotype was counted a few times. The V call is TRBV11-2, the J call TRBJ2-5, with D hard to call. Per germline, CDR1 SGHAT and CDR2 FQNNGV. This CDR3 is built from 13 residues. The germline V and J ends were trimmed by 3 bases and 5 bases, with 10 bases remaining between them. Here the CDR3 DNA reads TGTGCCAGCAGCTTGGCGCCGGCGGAGACCCAGTACTTC. This encodes CASSLAPAETQYF.

This clonotype was seen a few times. The genes are TRBV13 and TRBJ2-4; D is uncertain. The assigned J gene may be wrong: the sequence end matches TRBJ2-7 better. In germline, CDR1 is PRHDT, CDR2 FYEKMQ (reference sequence). The CDR3 is made up of 12 amino acids. The CDR3 nucleotides read TGTGCCAGCAGCATACGCTACTACGAGCAGTACTTC. This codes for CASSIRYYEQYF.

This clonotype was observed once. The chain links TRBV9 to TRBJ2-2, with 8 nucleotides matching TRBD1. The CDR3 has 16 amino acids. Trimming removed 3 bases from V and 3 bases from J; junction bases left unmatched: 7. Germline lookup yields CDR1 SGDLS and CDR2 YYNGEE. The chain's CDR3 is CASSDEDRDYTGELFF. As DNA, the CDR3 is TGTGCCAGCAGCGACGAGGACAGGGACTACACCGGGGAGCTGTTTTTT.

The genes are TRBV27 and TRBJ2-5, with D unclear. Germline CDR1 reads MNHEY; CDR2 reads SMNVEV (reference sequence). The CDR3 is made up of 13 amino acids. V was pared by 5 bases and J by 5 bases, with 12 bases between. CDR3 in amino acids: CASSTMPRETQYF. The CDR3, as DNA: TGTGCCAGCAGTACCATGCCCAGGGAGACCCAGTACTTC.

This clonotype was found once. V and J are TRBV20-1 and TRBJ2-1; TRBD2 matches 12 bases. This CDR3 has 16 residues. Per the germline V gene, CDR1 is DFQATT and CDR2 is SNEGSKA (reference sequence). The ends lost 1 base at V and 6 bases at J; junction bases unmatched: 7. The CDR3 sequence: CSARAELAGGLNEQFF. The CDR3 coding sequence is TGCAGTGCTAGAGCCGAACTAGCGGGAGGACTCAATGAGCAGTTCTTC.

A few counts support this clonotype. The chain couples TRBV21-1 to TRBJ1-2. TRBV21-1 has pseudogene status. The CDR3 loop spans 18 amino acids. CDR3 loop: CASSIPGGQLHTNYGYTF. The CDR3 DNA follows: TGTGCCAGCAGCATTCCCGGAGGGCAGCTCCATACTAACTATGGCTACACCTTC.

This clonotype was picked up a small number of times. The chain combines TRBV27 with TRBJ1-6; D gene uncertain. Germline CDR1 MNHEY, CDR2 SMNVEV (reference sequence). CDR3 length: 14 residues. The V end was cut by 6 bases, the J end by 9 bases, with 15 bases between. CDR3 sequence reads: CASRYPRKGSPLHF. CDR3 sequence (DNA): TGTGCCAGCAGGTACCCTAGAAAGGGTTCACCCCTCCACTTT.

CDR3 DNA: TGTGCCAGCAGCTCCTCAGGGGGCAGGTATGGCTACACCTTC. Protein: CASSSSGGRYGYTF. The rearrangement joins TRBV28 to TRBJ1-2; 8 bases are shared with TRBD1. The CDR3 is made up of 14 amino acids. Germline CDR1 reads MDHEN; CDR2 reads SYDVKM. V shed 6 bases, J shed 5 bases, and the junction held 8 bases outside the gene matches.

The chain uses TRBV4-1 and TRBJ2-7; D possibly corresponds to TRBD1 (6 bases). This CDR3 contains 14 residues. The V gene's germline CDR1 is MGHRA and CDR2 YSYEKL. V was shortened by 2 bases and J by 4 bases, with 12 bases between the two germline ends. CDR3 sequence reads: CASSQPEGQYEQYF. Written as DNA, the CDR3 is TGCGCCAGCAGCCAACCCGAAGGACAGTACGAGCAGTACTTC.

This clonotype was observed a single time. This sequence joins TRBV6-2 or TRBV6-3 and TRBJ2-3; 11 nucleotides align to TRBD2. With V trimmed by 2 bases and J by 8 bases, 3 bases remained unmatched. There are 14 residues in the CDR3. CDR1 MNHEY and CDR2 SVGEGT come from the germline V gene. CDR3 bases: TGTGCCAGCAGTTACGTGACTAGCGGGACTACGCAGTATTTT. As protein: CASSYVTSGTTQYF.

This clonotype was recorded only once. The chain joins TRBV6-2 or TRBV6-3 to TRBJ1-1, with 7 bases matching TRBD1. The V and J ends lost 6 bases and 4 bases, in that order; junction bases with no gene match: 5. Germline V gene sequence: CDR1 MNHEY, CDR2 SVGEGT. CDR3 length: 13 amino acids. CDR3 protein: CASRSAGGTEAFF. The CDR3 DNA reads TGTGCCAGCAGGAGCGCAGGGGGCACTGAAGCTTTCTTT.

V usage is TRBV7-2 and J usage is TRBJ2-1; 8 bases line up with TRBD2. V lost 3 bases and J lost 4; bases outside the gene matches: 8. This CDR3 region has 16 residues. Germline values: CDR1 SGHTA, CDR2 FQGNSA. The CDR3 bases are TGTGCCAGCAGCTTCCCGGAGGGCGGGGGGTACAATGAGCAGTTCTTC. Amino acids: CASSFPEGGGYNEQFF.

The chain couples TRBV5-1 to TRBJ2-6, with D tentatively TRBD2 (5 bases). Between the trimmed V and J ends, which lost 2 bases and 0 bases, there was a span of 9 bases. This CDR3 has 16 amino acids. Germline V lookup: CDR1 SGHRS, CDR2 YFSETQ. CDR3 sequence: CASSFGDYSGANVLTF. DNA for the CDR3: TGCGCCAGCAGCTTCGGGGATTACTCTGGGGCCAACGTCCTGACTTTC.

This chain joins TRBV7-9 and TRBJ2-7, with D possibly being TRBD1 or TRBD2 (6 bases each). Per germline, CDR1 SEHNR and CDR2 FQNEAQ (reference sequence). This CDR3 region has 13 residues. V shed 5 bases and J shed 3 bases, with 11 bases lying between them. CDR3: CASSIRGDYEQYF. The CDR3 coding sequence is TGTGCCAGCAGCATTAGGGGGGACTACGAGCAGTACTTC.

V is TRBV20-1 and J is TRBJ2-1; TRBD1 might be the D (6 bases). The CDR3 length is 14 residues. Germline assignment: CDR1 DFQATT and CDR2 SNEGSKA (reference sequence). The germline V and J ends were trimmed by 5 bases and 4 bases, with 15 bases remaining between them. This CDR3 is CSAPRGRGYNEQFF. DNA for the CDR3: TGCAGTGCTCCGAGGGGGAGAGGGTACAATGAGCAGTTCTTC.

This chain connects TRBV10-3 to TRBJ1-4; D is possibly TRBD1 (6 bases). The V gene lost 4 bases and the J gene lost 4 bases, with 13 bases spanning the gap. CDR1 is ENHRY and CDR2 is SYGVKD in the germline V gene. There are 15 residues in the CDR3. CDR3 in amino acids: CAISVGLGHNEKLFF. CDR3 sequence (DNA): TGTGCCATCAGTGTTGGCCTGGGACATAATGAAAAACTGTTTTTT.

The chain recombines TRBV25-1 with TRBJ1-6; D possibly corresponds to TRBD1 (5 bases). The V gene's germline CDR1 is MGHDK and CDR2 SYGVNS. The CDR3 consists of 13 residues. With 1 base removed from V and 9 bases from J, the gap between germline ends came to 7 bases. The CDR3 region is CASSEFGTSPLHF. For the CDR3, the DNA is TGTGCCAGCAGTGAATTTGGGACTTCACCCCTCCACTTT.

This chain joins TRBV15 and TRBJ2-3, with 8 nucleotides matching TRBD1. CDR3 length: 14 amino acids. Trimming cost V 6 bases and J 3 bases; bases outside gene matches: 5. Germline lookup yields CDR1 LNHNV and CDR2 YYDKDF (reference sequence). CDR3 sequence (DNA): TGTGCCACCAGACAACAGGGGGTTACAGATACGCAGTATTTT. This codes for CATRQQGVTDTQYF.

The V and J genes are TRBV6-2 or TRBV6-3 and TRBJ1-2; possibly TRBD1 for D (6 bases). The CDR3 has 15 amino acids. The germline V gene encodes CDR1 MNHEY and CDR2 SVGEGT. Trimming took off 0 bases at V and 2 bases at J, with 10 bases between the two ends. CDR3 bases: TGTGCCAGCAGTTACTCGACCACAGGGAACTATGGCTACACCTTC. This translates into CASSYSTTGNYGYTF.

This rearrangement joins TRBV9 to TRBJ2-1, with a tentative D call TRBD1 (5 bases). Germline CDR1 is SGDLS and CDR2 is YYNGEE. The CDR3 length is 17 residues. The V gene lost 4 bases and the J gene lost 10 bases, with 27 bases spanning the gap. This CDR3 reads CASSPLGAVSSSYEQFF. The CDR3 nucleotides read TGTGCCAGCAGCCCATTAGGGGCAGTAAGTTCCTCCTACGAGCAGTTCTTC.

This clonotype was seen a handful of times. The chain joins TRBV20-1 to TRBJ2-7; D unclear. TRBJ2-5 explains the end of the DNA better; the J call may be wrong. CDR3 length: 13 amino acids. CDR1 DFQATT and CDR2 SNEGSKA come from the germline V gene (reference sequence). Here the CDR3 DNA reads TGCAGTGCTAGAGAGGATAGGTCGGAGACCCAGTACTTC. This translates into CSAREDRSETQYF.

The chain carries TRBV7-9 and TRBJ2-3; D is perhaps TRBD1 (6 bases). The CDR3 is made up of 12 amino acids. V shed 8 bases and J shed 4 bases, with 10 bases lying between them. The germline V gene has CDR1 SEHNR and CDR2 FQNEAQ (reference sequence). CDR3 region: CASGPGADTQYF. CDR3 DNA: TGTGCCAGCGGACCAGGGGCAGATACGCAGTATTTT.